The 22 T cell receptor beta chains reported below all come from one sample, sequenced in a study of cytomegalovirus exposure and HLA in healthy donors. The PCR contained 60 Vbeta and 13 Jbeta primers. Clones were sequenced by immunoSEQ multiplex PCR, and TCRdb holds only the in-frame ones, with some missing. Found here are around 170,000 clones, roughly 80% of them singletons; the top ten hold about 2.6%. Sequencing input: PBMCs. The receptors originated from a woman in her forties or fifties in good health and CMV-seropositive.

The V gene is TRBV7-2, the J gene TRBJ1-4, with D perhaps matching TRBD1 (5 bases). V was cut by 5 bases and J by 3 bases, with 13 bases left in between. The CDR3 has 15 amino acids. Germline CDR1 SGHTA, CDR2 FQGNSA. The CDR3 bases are TGTGCCAGCAGCACCCAGGGAGGTCCTAATGAAAAACTGTTTTTT. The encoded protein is CASSTQGGPNEKLFF. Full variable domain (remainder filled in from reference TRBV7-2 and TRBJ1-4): GAGVSQSPSNKVTEKGKDVELRCDPISGHTALYWYRQSLGQGLEFLIYFQGNSAPDKSGLPSDRFSAERTGGSVSTLTIQRTQQEDSAVYLCASSTQGGPNEKLFFGSGTQLSVL.

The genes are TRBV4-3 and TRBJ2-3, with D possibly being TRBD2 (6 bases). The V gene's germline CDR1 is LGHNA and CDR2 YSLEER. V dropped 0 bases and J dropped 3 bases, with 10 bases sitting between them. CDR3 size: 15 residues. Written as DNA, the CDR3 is TGCGCCAGCAGCCAAGATGCGGGGCGAACAGATACGCAGTATTTT. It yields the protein CASSQDAGRTDTQYF.

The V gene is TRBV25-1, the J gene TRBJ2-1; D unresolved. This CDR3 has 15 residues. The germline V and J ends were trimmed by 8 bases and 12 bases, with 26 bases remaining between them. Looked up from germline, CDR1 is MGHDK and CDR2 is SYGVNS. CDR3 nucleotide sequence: TGTGCCAGCTCCACCCCGCCGGGTCAAAATTACGGGCAGTTCTTC. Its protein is CASSTPPGQNYGQFF. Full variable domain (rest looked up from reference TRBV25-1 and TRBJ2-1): EADIYQTPRYLVIGTGKKITLECSQTMGHDKMYWYQQDPGMELHLIHYSYGVNSTEKGDLSSESTVSRIRTEHFPLTLESARPSHTSQYLCASSTPPGQNYGQFFGPGTRLTVL.

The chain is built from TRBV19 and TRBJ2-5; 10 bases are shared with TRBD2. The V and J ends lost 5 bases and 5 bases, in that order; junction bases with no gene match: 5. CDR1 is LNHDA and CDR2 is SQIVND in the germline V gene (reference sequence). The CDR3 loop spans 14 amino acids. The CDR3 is CASSGSGGSETQYF. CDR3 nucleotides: TGTGCCAGTAGTGGTAGCGGGGGGTCGGAGACCCAGTACTTC.

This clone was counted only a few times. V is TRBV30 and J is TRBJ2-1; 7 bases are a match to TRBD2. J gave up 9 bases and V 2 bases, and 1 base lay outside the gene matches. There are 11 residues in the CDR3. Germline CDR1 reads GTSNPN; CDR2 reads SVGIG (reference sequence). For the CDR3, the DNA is TGTGCCTGGAGTTGGGGGGGTGAGCAGTTCTTC. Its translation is CAWSWGGEQFF.

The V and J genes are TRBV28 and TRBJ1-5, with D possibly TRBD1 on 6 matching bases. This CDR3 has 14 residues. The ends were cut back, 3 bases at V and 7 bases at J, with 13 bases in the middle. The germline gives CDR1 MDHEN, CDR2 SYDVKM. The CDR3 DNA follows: TGTGCCAGCAGTTTCCGTGCAGGGGCCCAGCCCCAGCATTTT. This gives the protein CASSFRAGAQPQHF.

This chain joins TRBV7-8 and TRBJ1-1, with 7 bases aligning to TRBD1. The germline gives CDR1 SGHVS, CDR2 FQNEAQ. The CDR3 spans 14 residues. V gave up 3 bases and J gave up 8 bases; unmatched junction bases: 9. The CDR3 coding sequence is TGTGCCAGCAGCTTTTTGGGACAGCGAACCGAAGCTTTCTTT. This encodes CASSFLGQRTEAFF. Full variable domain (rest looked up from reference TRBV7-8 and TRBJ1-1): GAGVSQSPRYKVAKRGQDVALRCDPISGHVSLFWYQQALGQGPEFLTYFQNEAQLDKSGLPSDRFFAERPEGSVSTLKIQRTQQEDSAVYLCASSFLGQRTEAFFGQGTRLTVV.

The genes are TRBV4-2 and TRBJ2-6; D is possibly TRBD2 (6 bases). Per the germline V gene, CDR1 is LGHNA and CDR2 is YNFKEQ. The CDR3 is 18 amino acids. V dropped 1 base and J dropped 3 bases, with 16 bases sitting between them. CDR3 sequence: CASSQVLGGAGGANVLTF. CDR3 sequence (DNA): TGTGCCAGCAGCCAAGTTCTGGGCGGGGCGGGTGGGGCCAACGTCCTGACTTTC.

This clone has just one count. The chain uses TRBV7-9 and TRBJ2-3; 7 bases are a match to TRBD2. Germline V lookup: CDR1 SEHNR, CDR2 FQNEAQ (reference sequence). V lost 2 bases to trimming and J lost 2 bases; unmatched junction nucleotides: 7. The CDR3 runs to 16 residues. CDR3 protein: CASSLRERGDTDTQYF. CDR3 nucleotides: TGTGCCAGCAGCTTAAGAGAGCGGGGAGACACAGATACGCAGTATTTT.

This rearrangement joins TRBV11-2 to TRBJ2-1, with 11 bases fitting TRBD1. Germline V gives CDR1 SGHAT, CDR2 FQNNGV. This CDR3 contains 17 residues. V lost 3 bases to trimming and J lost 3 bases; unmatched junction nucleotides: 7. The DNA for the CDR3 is TGTGCCAGCAGCTTGCGTATCGGGACAGGGGGCTACAATGAGCAGTTCTTC. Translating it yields CASSLRIGTGGYNEQFF.

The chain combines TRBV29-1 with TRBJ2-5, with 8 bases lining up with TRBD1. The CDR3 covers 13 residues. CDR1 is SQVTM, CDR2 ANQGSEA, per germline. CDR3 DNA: TGCAACATACGGACAGGGACAGGAGAGACCCAGTACTTC. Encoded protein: CNIRTGTGETQYF. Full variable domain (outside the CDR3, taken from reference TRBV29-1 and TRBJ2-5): SAVISQKPSRDICQRGTSLTIQCQVDSQVTMMFWYRQQPGQSLTLIATANQGSEATYESGFVIDKFPISRPNLTFSTLTVSNMSPEDSSIYLCNIRTGTGETQYFGPGTRLLVL.

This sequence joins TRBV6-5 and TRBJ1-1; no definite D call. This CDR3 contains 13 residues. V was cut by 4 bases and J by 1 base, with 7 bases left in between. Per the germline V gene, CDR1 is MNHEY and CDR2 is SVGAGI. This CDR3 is CASSLVENTEAFF. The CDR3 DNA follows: TGTGCCAGCAGTTTAGTCGAGAACACTGAAGCTTTCTTT.

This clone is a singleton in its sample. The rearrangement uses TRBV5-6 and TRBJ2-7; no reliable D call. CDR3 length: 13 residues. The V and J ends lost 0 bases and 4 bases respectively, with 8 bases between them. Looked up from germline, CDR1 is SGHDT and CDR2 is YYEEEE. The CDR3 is CASSLASRYEQYF. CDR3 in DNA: TGTGCCAGCAGCTTGGCGTCTCGTTACGAGCAGTACTTC.

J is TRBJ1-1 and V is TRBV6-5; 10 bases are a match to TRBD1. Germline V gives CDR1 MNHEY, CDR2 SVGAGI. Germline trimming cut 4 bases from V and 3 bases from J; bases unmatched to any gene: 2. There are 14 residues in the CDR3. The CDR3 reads CASSFDRGHTEAFF. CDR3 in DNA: TGTGCCAGCAGTTTTGACAGGGGGCACACTGAAGCTTTCTTT.

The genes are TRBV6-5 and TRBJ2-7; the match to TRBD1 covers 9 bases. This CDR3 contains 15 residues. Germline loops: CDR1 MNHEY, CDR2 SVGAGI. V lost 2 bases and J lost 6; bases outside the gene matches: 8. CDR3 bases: TGTGCCAGCAGTTACCAGGGACAGGGATTCTCCGAGCAGTACTTC. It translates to CASSYQGQGFSEQYF.

The CDR3 loop is CASSAGLAGTSLTGELFF. CDR3 bases: TGTGCCAGCAGCGCCGGACTAGCGGGGACATCGTTGACCGGGGAGCTGTTTTTT. This chain uses TRBV5-4 with TRBJ2-2; 12 bases are shared with TRBD2. The junction had 12 bases not matched to a gene; V was cut back by 4 bases and J by 5 bases. Germline CDR1 SGHNT, CDR2 YYREEE (reference sequence). The CDR3 is made up of 18 amino acids.

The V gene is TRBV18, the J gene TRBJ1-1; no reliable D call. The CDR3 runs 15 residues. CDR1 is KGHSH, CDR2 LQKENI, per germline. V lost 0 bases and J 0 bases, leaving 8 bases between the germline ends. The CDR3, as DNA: TGTGCCAGCTCACCACCGGGCAGCATGAACACTGAAGCTTTCTTT. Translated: CASSPPGSMNTEAFF. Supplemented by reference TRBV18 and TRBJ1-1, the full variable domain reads NAGVMQNPRHLVRRRGQEARLRCSPMKGHSHVYWYRQLPEEGLKFMVYLQKENIIDESGMPKERFSAEFPKEGPSILRIQQVVRGDSAAYFCASSPPGSMNTEAFFGQGTRLTVV.

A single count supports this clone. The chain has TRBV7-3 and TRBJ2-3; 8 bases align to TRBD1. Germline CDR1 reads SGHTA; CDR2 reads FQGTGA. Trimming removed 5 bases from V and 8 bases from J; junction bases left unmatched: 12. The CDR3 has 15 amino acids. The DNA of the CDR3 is TGTGCCAGCAGCCTCGGCAACGGACAGGGTCGTACGCAGTATTTT. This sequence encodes CASSLGNGQGRTQYF.

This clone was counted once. CDR3 residues: CASSQDFPRRDNSPLHF. DNA of the CDR3: TGTGCCAGCAGCCAAGATTTCCCGAGACGGGATAATTCACCCCTCCACTTT. The chain carries TRBV5-4 and TRBJ1-6; D is unclear. The germline V gene encodes CDR1 SGHNT and CDR2 YYREEE (reference sequence). The CDR3 sequence is 17 residues long. Deletions cut 4 bases from V and 5 bases from J, with 19 bases between. The full variable domain, rest sourced from reference TRBV5-4 and TRBJ1-6, is ETGVTQSPTHLIKTRGQQVTLRCSSQSGHNTVSWYQQALGQGPQFIFQYYREEENGRGNFPPRFSGLQFPNYSSELNVNALELDDSALYLCASSQDFPRRDNSPLHFGNGTRLTVT.

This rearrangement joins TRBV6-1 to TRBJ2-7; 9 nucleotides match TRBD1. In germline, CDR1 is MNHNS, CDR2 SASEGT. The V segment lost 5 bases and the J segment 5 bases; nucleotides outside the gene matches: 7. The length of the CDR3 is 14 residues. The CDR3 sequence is CASSLRDRGDEQYF. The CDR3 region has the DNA TGTGCCAGCAGTTTACGCGACAGGGGGGACGAGCAGTACTTC.

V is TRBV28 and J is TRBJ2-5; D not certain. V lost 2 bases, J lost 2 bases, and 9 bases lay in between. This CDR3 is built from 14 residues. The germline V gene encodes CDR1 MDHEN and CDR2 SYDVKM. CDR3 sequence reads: CASSLGETQETQYF. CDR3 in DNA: TGTGCCAGCAGTTTAGGAGAAACACAAGAGACCCAGTACTTC.

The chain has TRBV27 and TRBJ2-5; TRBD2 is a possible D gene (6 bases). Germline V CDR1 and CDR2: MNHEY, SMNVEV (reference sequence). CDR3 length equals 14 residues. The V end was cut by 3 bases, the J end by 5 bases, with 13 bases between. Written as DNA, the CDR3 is TGTGCCAGCAGTTTTCGGGGTCGGGGGGAGACCCAGTACTTC. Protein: CASSFRGRGETQYF.